This T cell receptor (beta chain) was identified in a study of blood T cell repertoires in COVID-19. Study-wide context: Samples came from the United States, Italy and Spain, spanning acute and convalescent COVID-19.

This clone has just a few counts. V was shortened by 1 base and J by 1 base, with 8 bases between the two germline ends. The CDR3 contains 15 residues. From germline, CDR1 is LGHDT and CDR2 YNNKEL (reference sequence). Source study methods: Reference gene primer amplification in the assay estimated nucleated cell counts. Sequencing was performed with immunoSEQ multiplex PCR; in TCRdb, only in-frame clones are kept and a portion is missing. That table supplies the V and J calls and clone size; D and trimming were determined from the DNA. The table includes about 370,000 clones, 89% detected once. The sequencing sample was made of peripheral blood. The J gene is TRBJ1-3, the V gene TRBV3-1 (or the pseudogene TRBV3-2); D uncertain. This TCR derives from a woman younger than 45 with COVID-19, enrolled during active disease. DNA of the CDR3: TGTGCCAGCAGCCAAGGGAGGAGTTCTGGAAACACCATATATTTT. Its protein is CASSQGRSSGNTIYF.